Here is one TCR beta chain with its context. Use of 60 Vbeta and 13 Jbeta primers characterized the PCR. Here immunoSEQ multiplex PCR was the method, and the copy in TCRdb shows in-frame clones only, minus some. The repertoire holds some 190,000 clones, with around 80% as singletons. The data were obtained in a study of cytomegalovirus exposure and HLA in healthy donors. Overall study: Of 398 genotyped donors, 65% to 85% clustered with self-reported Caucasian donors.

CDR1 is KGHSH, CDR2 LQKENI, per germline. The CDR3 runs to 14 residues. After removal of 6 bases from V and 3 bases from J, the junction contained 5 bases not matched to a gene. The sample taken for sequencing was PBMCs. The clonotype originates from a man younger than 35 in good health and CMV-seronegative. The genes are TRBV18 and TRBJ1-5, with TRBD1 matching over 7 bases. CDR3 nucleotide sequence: TGTGCCAGCTCTCCGGGACAGCTCAATCAGCCCCAGCATTTT. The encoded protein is CASSPGQLNQPQHF.